This T cell receptor (beta chain) was obtained from a study of CD4 T cells in relation to SARS-CoV-2 and coronaviruses (dated by TCRdb to the early 2020s). Turning to the overall study: In the ViraFEST assay, PBMCs were cultured with antigen for around eleven days, after which TCR beta CDR3s were sequenced to identify antigen-specific clonal expansions. Across all 12 patients in the convalescent cohort, the median age was roughly 40 years, with a range of about 20 to 80 years. The roughly twelve convalescent patients included 8 males and 4 females; two subjects were Hispanic. Using patient-derived lymphoblastoid cell lines, the shared crossreactive spike epitopes were mapped to their HLA restriction. At the level of individual TCR clonotypes, the study evaluated whether memory CD4+ T cells crossreact between the spike proteins of SARS-CoV-2 and those of common cold coronaviruses. The Adaptive Biotechnologies TCR-sequencing kit was used to sequence samples from a few pre-COVID donors and the naive versus memory experiments, while other data came from Illumina-based sequencing. Expansion assays from other donors in the study were sequenced with a different, Illumina-based TCR-beta assay. Paper-wide results and their limitations: Crossreactive clones showed significantly weaker SARS-CoV-2-driven expansion than monoreactive clones, consistent with antigenic imprinting. Because the crossreactivity analysis focused on spike protein, crossreactivity against other viral proteins was not assessed. Sequencing naive versus memory cells indicated that the assay picks up memory recall responses, not primary responses primed during culture. Pre-pandemic and post-infection samples were not both contributed by any donor, so tracing of the source of pre-existing responses was limited. Memory CD4+ clonotypes crossrecognizing SARS-CoV-2 and at least one common cold coronavirus spike were found in 55% to 75% of donors. The study was constrained by small numbers of patients and of tested TCRs.

To separate naive from memory CD4+ T cells, cryopreserved PBMCs first underwent CD4 enrichment and then EasySep naive CD4+ T cell enrichment. For around 9 days, sorted naive or memory CD4+ T cells (over 95,000) were cultured at a 1:1 ratio with T cell-depleted PBMCs and CEF peptides. In general, every peptide culture condition was set up in three replicate wells. PBMCs were isolated from leukapheresis product or whole blood by Ficoll-Paque PLUS gradient centrifugation. PBMCs were either used fresh in the expansion assay or cryopreserved at -140 degrees C. The QIAamp Micro DNA Kit was used to extract genomic DNA from the CD4+ T cells. DNA from CEF-cultured naive and memory CD4+ T cells underwent immunoSEQ TCR-beta sequencing at survey level. The study's processing was this. Preprocessing removed nonproductive sequences and CDR3s not starting with C, not ending with F or W, or shorter than 7 amino acids. Antigen-specific clonotypes were called with the MANAFEST web app, based on expansion relative to reference and other culture wells. A clone counted as positive if significantly expanded in 2 of 3 replicate wells versus the reference culture at FDR below 0.05. Positive clones also required significant expansion versus all other tandem wells and an odds ratio above 5. Cultured and uncultured naive and memory CD4+ repertoires were searched for previously identified spike- and CEF-reactive CDR3s. CDR3 homology was measured as pairwise Levenshtein distance, computed with the stringdist R package after trimming three terminal residues from each end. This immuneACCESS table, as held by TCRdb, lists in-frame sequences with V and J called but not all clones. Of the missing ones, under half trace to an unresolved V gene in checked studies; the others have no known cause. For V, J and clone size, that table is used; D and trimming come from the DNA. Here the sample has about 30,000 clones; about 70% occur a single time. Of the sample, almost 3.5% is held by the ten largest clones.

This clone has a single count. What this receptor recognizes is not known. Nothing much larger sits one base from this clone, and base qualities are not available. The source of this sequence is an adult with COVID-19. Sequenced input: memory CD4+ T cells from PBMCs, cultured in vitro. The cell subset or site label for this specimen denotes: memory (non-naive) CD4+ T cells.

In nucleotides, the sequence is TGTGCCAGCTCACCGGGACAGGAGAAAGAGACCCAGTACTTC. Its product reads: CASSPGQEKETQYF. The V gene is TRBV18 and the J gene is TRBJ2-5; 8 middle bases align to TRBD1. From the cysteine up to the phenylalanine, the CDR3 has a length of 14 residues. Only the CDR3 DNA stays, 42 bases, in frame from base 1. Sequences KGHSH (CDR1) and LQKENI (CDR2) are obtained from the germline V gene. V is trimmed back by 3 bases and J by 3 bases, and the junction contains 3 bases that no gene match accounts for.